This TCR beta chain comes out of a study of early T cells in non-severe SARS-CoV-2 infection. Study as a whole: Unsorted whole-blood RNA was sequenced in bulk, leaving chains unpaired.

Study results and caveats: Anti-spike CD8 specificities were favored by VDJdb matching, whose results missed private and CD4 specificities.

This clonotype was seen many times. Its specificity is unknown. There are 14 residues in the CDR3. Germline V gene lookup returns CDR1 SEHNR and CDR2 FQNEAQ (reference sequence). V lost 7 bases to trimming and J lost 3 bases, with 15 bases between them. cDNA molecules, individually, were tagged with unique molecular identifiers. TCRdb fed the 5' RACE reads into MiXCR, producing one record per CDR3 protein. The sample carries tens of thousands of distinct CDR3 sequences, about a tenth recorded once. The chain recombines TRBV7-9 with TRBJ1-1, with unresolved D. The TCR sequence derives from an adult who was a healthcare worker with PCR-confirmed SARS-CoV-2 infection or an uninfected control (not recorded which). This material consisted of whole blood, taken at baseline. CDR3 bases: TGTGCCAGCATCCCCGGAGGTGGGCACACTGAAGCTTTCTTT. Its translation is CASIPGGGHTEAFF.